This T cell receptor beta chain was recovered during a study of T cell responses to AZD1222 COVID-19 vaccine. The table came from immunoSEQ multiplex PCR; TCRdb's copy has only in-frame clones and leaves some out. The table includes some 180,000 clones, around nine tenths detected once. This TCR came from an adult who received the AZD1222 COVID-19 vaccine. This sample comprised peripheral blood, obtained 28 days after the second AZD1222 dose.

CDR3 bases: TGTGCCTGGAGTCATGACACTGAAGCTTTCTTT. Translated, it gives CAWSHDTEAFF. The chain recombines TRBV30 with TRBJ1-1, with D hard to call. This CDR3 is 11 amino acids long. Looked up from germline, CDR1 is GTSNPN and CDR2 is SVGIG (reference sequence). V gave up 2 bases and J gave up 3 bases, with 4 bases separating them.